The T cell receptor beta chain under discussion was sequenced for a study of shared clonotypes between healthy human individuals. An approximately 200 ng quantity of DNA, tens of thousands of T cell genomes, went into the sorted-subset replicate PCRs. The repertoire was sequenced with immunoSEQ multiplex PCR; TCRdb's copy has only in-frame clones and lacks some. The table lists about 520,000 clones, about 96% of them singletons. Findings and caveats of the study: A generally larger estimated richness was seen in naive subsets than in memory subsets. When naive CD4 clonotypes were compared across four donors, 4% to 6.5% were shared.

The CDR3 totals 16 residues. Germline trimming cut 4 bases from V and 5 bases from J; bases unmatched to any gene: 4. Germline CDR1 is SGHDT and CDR2 is YYEEEE. With respect to this clone: Its specificity is unknown.

The TCR sequence derives from a woman in her twenties or thirties in good health. The source material was naive CD4+ T cells sorted from blood. Subset: CD45RA+ positively selected. The chain recombines TRBV5-6 with TRBJ2-3; 16 positions agree with TRBD2. For the CDR3, the DNA is TGTGCCAGCAGCACGGGACTAGCGGGAGGGCGAGATACGCAGTATTTT. It codes for CASSTGLAGGRDTQYF. The full variable domain, completed using reference TRBV5-6 and TRBJ2-3, is DAGVTQSPTHLIKTRGQQVTLRCSPKSGHDTVSWYQQALGQGPQFIFQYYEEEERQRGNFPDRFSGHQFPNYSSELNVNALLLGDSALYLCASSTGLAGGRDTQYFGPGTRLTVL.